Shown below are 25 T cell receptor beta chains from a single sample sequenced in a study of OX40 agonist ivuxolimab in advanced cancers. Libraries were prepared by immunoSEQ multiplex PCR; TCRdb keeps only in-frame clonotypes and omits some of them. This sample yields roughly 48,000 clones, of which about four fifths are seen a single time; approximately 2% belongs to the top ten. The input for sequencing was CD4+ or CD8+ T cells sorted from blood, taken in a trial of the OX40 agonist ivuxolimab. All receptors come from an adult with an advanced solid tumor such as melanoma, head and neck, liver or kidney cancer.

The J gene is TRBJ2-3, the V gene TRBV6-1; 10 nucleotides align to TRBD2. Germline V CDR1 and CDR2: MNHNS, SASEGT. CDR3 size: 14 residues. With 5 bases clipped from V and 6 bases from J, the junction kept 5 bases outside the gene matches. The CDR3 loop is CASSPPAGGDTQYF. CDR3 coding DNA: TGTGCCAGCAGTCCCCCAGCGGGGGGGGATACGCAGTATTTT.

This clone has just a few counts. The chain carries TRBV7-9 and TRBJ1-2; D may be TRBD1 (6 bases). The CDR3 consists of 14 residues. Looked up from germline, CDR1 is SEHNR and CDR2 is FQNEAQ (reference sequence). Trimming left V 7 bases short and J 3 bases short, with 15 bases between. The CDR3 spells CASTLTGVYYGYTF. CDR3 nucleotide sequence: TGTGCCAGCACTCTGACAGGTGTATACTATGGCTACACCTTC.

This chain links TRBV7-6 with TRBJ1-4; TRBD1 agrees at 7 bases. Looked up from germline, CDR1 is SGHVS and CDR2 is FNYEAQ. V lost 5 bases and J lost 5; bases outside the gene matches: 8. CDR3 length: 15 amino acids. CDR3 coding DNA: TGTGCCAGCAGCATATCCGGGACAGTAAATGAAAAACTGTTTTTT. This encodes CASSISGTVNEKLFF.

Only one count was recorded for this clone. The V call is TRBV6-5, the J call TRBJ1-4, with 7 bases fitting TRBD1. CDR1 is MNHEY, CDR2 SVGAGI, per germline. J lost 4 bases, V lost 4 bases, and 9 bases had no gene match. The CDR3 extends over 16 amino acids. As DNA, the CDR3 is TGTGCCAGCAGTTGGACAGGCCCCGAAATTAATGAAAAACTGTTTTTT. It specifies CASSWTGPEINEKLFF.

The CDR3 coding sequence is TGTGCCAGCAGTGGAGCGGGACAAGAGACCCAGTACTTC. Translating gives CASSGAGQETQYF. The V and J genes are TRBV6-6 and TRBJ2-5; 7 nucleotides align to TRBD2. Germline V gene lookup returns CDR1 MNHNY and CDR2 SVGAGI (reference sequence). Trimming removed 5 bases from V and 2 bases from J; junction bases left unmatched: 2. The CDR3 is 13 amino acids.

V and J are TRBV19 and TRBJ2-2, with D maybe TRBD2 (6 bases). Per the germline V gene, CDR1 is LNHDA and CDR2 is SQIVND (reference sequence). Trimming removed 4 bases from V and 6 bases from J, with 12 bases in between. The CDR3 covers 14 residues. CDR3 nucleotide sequence: TGTGCCAGTAGTAGCACCTGGGGGGCCGGGGAGCTGTTTTTT. Translation: CASSSTWGAGELFF.

This clone showed up just once. The genes are TRBV14 and TRBJ2-1; D not certain. This CDR3 is built from 15 residues. Germline-derived CDR1 and CDR2 are SGHDN and FVKESK. Between the trimmed V and J ends, which lost 3 bases and 0 bases, there was a span of 9 bases. The CDR3 loop reads CASSHPQSSYNEQFF. DNA of the CDR3: TGTGCCAGCAGCCACCCCCAGAGCTCCTACAATGAGCAGTTCTTC. Looking up the rest from reference TRBV14 and TRBJ2-1 gives the full variable domain: EAGVTQFPSHSVIEKGQTVTLRCDPISGHDNLYWYRRVMGKEIKFLLHFVKESKQDESGMPNNRFLAERTGGTYSTLKVQPAELEDSGVYFCASSHPQSSYNEQFFGPGTRLTVL.

The genes are TRBV10-3 and TRBJ1-1; D call uncertain. The CDR3 spans 15 residues. Per the germline V gene, CDR1 is ENHRY and CDR2 is SYGVKD. The V end was cut by 0 bases, the J end by 1 base, with 9 bases between. For the CDR3, the DNA is TGTGCCATCAGTGAGTCCCCAGCCCAGAACACTGAAGCTTTCTTT. This gives the protein CAISESPAQNTEAFF.

This clone was recorded once. J is TRBJ2-2 and V is TRBV21-1; the D segment call TRBD2 is taken from the table without a DNA check. TRBV21-1 has pseudogene status. The CDR3 loop spans 13 amino acids. Here the CDR3 DNA reads TGTGCCAGCAGCAAAGTTAGATCCGGGGAGCTGTTTTTT. Protein sequence: CASSKVRSGELFF.

V and J are TRBV7-9 and TRBJ2-3, with D possibly TRBD1 on 7 matching bases. CDR3 length: 15 amino acids. Trimming stripped 5 bases from V and 6 bases from J, with 18 bases between. Germline V gives CDR1 SEHNR, CDR2 FQNEAQ (reference sequence). The CDR3 coding sequence is TGTGCCAGCAGCCTCTGGACAGGCCGGGGGGATACGCAGTATTTT. The encoded protein is CASSLWTGRGDTQYF.

This CDR3 is CASSLRSSGELSKETQYF. The CDR3 bases are TGCGCCAGCAGCTTGAGGTCTAGCGGGGAACTCAGCAAAGAGACCCAGTACTTC. The chain employs TRBV5-1 and TRBJ2-5; TRBD2 matches 9 bases. CDR1 SGHRS and CDR2 YFSETQ come from the germline V gene. The CDR3 has 18 amino acids. Trimming at V came to 1 base and at J to 3 bases, leaving 13 bases not matched to a gene.

The gene calls are TRBV5-4 and TRBJ2-2; the D is unclear. The CDR3 runs to 14 residues. Trimming took off 0 bases at V and 5 bases at J, with 8 bases between the two ends. Germline values: CDR1 SGHNT, CDR2 YYREEE (reference sequence). This CDR3 is CASSLESLTGELFF. CDR3 in DNA: TGTGCCAGCAGCTTGGAGAGTCTAACCGGGGAGCTGTTTTTT. The variable domain in full, completed from reference TRBV5-4 and TRBJ2-2, reads ETGVTQSPTHLIKTRGQQVTLRCSSQSGHNTVSWYQQALGQGPQFIFQYYREEENGRGNFPPRFSGLQFPNYSSELNVNALELDDSALYLCASSLESLTGELFFGEGSRLTVL.

This sequence joins TRBV4-2 and TRBJ2-3, with D uncertain. Germline V gene lookup returns CDR1 LGHNA and CDR2 YNFKEQ. This CDR3 spans 17 amino acids. Trimming stripped 0 bases from V and 0 bases from J, with 13 bases between. CDR3 nucleotides: TGTGCCAGCAGCCAAGATGGGTCCAAGACTAGCACAGATACGCAGTATTTT. Protein sequence: CASSQDGSKTSTDTQYF.

V usage is TRBV18 and J usage is TRBJ1-1, with D possibly being TRBD1 (5 bases). Germline V CDR1 and CDR2: KGHSH, LQKENI. V lost 1 base and J lost 1, with 7 bases in between. This CDR3 is built from 14 residues. CDR3 protein: CASSPLGGNTEAFF. The CDR3 nucleotides are TGTGCCAGCTCACCACTTGGGGGGAACACTGAAGCTTTCTTT.

The V and J genes are TRBV5-6 and TRBJ1-6; 8 bases are shared with TRBD1. The CDR3 covers 15 residues. Germline V gene data show CDR1 as SGHDT and CDR2 as YYEEEE. Trimming at V came to 4 bases and at J to 7 bases, leaving 7 bases not matched to a gene. This CDR3 reads CASSGQRTGNSPLHF. CDR3 nucleotides: TGTGCCAGCAGCGGCCAGAGGACAGGGAATTCACCCCTCCACTTT.

The rearrangement uses TRBV19 and TRBJ2-7; 7 bases map to TRBD1. Per the germline V gene, CDR1 is LNHDA and CDR2 is SQIVND (reference sequence). V lost 3 bases and J lost 5; bases outside the gene matches: 1. The CDR3 runs to 12 residues. For the CDR3, the DNA is TGTGCCAGTAGTATGACAGGGAACGAGCAGTACTTC. Protein sequence: CASSMTGNEQYF.

The chain is built from TRBV27 and TRBJ2-4; D gene unclear. CDR3 size: 13 residues. Trimming stripped 6 bases from V and 7 bases from J, with 13 bases between. Germline CDR1 and CDR2: MNHEY and SMNVEV (reference sequence). This chain's CDR3 is CASRQRGVNIQYF. The CDR3 coding sequence is TGTGCCAGCAGGCAAAGAGGAGTGAACATTCAGTACTTC.

The chain has TRBV9 and TRBJ1-3; no clear D gene. The V and J ends lost 3 bases and 3 bases respectively, with 10 bases between them. The CDR3 consists of 14 residues. Per the germline V gene, CDR1 is SGDLS and CDR2 is YYNGEE. CDR3 sequence: CASSESVGGNTIYF. The CDR3 coding sequence is TGTGCCAGCAGCGAGTCAGTCGGTGGAAACACCATATATTTT.

The chain employs TRBV28 and TRBJ2-3; 9 positions match TRBD2. With 4 bases clipped from V and 6 bases from J, the junction kept 5 bases outside the gene matches. CDR3 length equals 14 residues. The germline V gene encodes CDR1 MDHEN and CDR2 SYDVKM. CDR3 region: CASSSSGVSDTQYF. In nucleotides, the CDR3 is TGTGCCAGCAGTTCTAGCGGGGTATCGGATACGCAGTATTTT.

The chain recombines TRBV5-6 with TRBJ2-6; 7 bases line up with TRBD1. The CDR3 spans 18 residues. V was pared by 2 bases and J by 0 bases, with 8 bases of the junction left unmatched. Germline V gives CDR1 SGHDT, CDR2 YYEEEE. The CDR3 is CASSLGGRGNSGANVLTF. The CDR3 nucleotides read TGTGCCAGCAGCTTAGGGGGCAGGGGCAACTCTGGGGCCAACGTCCTGACTTTC.

The chain is built from TRBV9 and TRBJ1-1; 7 positions agree with TRBD1. Germline V gene sequence: CDR1 SGDLS, CDR2 YYNGEE. With V trimmed by 4 bases and J by 0 bases, 3 bases remained unmatched. The CDR3 contains 14 residues. The CDR3 loop reads CASSTQGMNTEAFF. The DNA for the CDR3 is TGTGCCAGCAGCACACAGGGGATGAACACTGAAGCTTTCTTT.

The V and J genes are TRBV5-1 and TRBJ2-3; D ambiguous. The CDR3 is 14 residues long. The V end was cut by 6 bases, the J end by 4 bases, with 15 bases between. The germline CDR1 and CDR2 sequences are SGHRS and YFSETQ. The CDR3, as DNA: TGCGCCAGCACCCCAGGACGGAACTCAGATACGCAGTATTTT. It is translated as CASTPGRNSDTQYF.

Details on this clone: The junction departs from the called germline gene at one end, perhaps through a read error. The V call is TRBV7-9, the J call TRBJ1-1, with 7 nucleotides matching TRBD1. The CDR3 length is 14 residues. Germline V gene sequence: CDR1 SEHNR, CDR2 FQNEAQ (reference sequence). DNA of the CDR3: TGTGCCAGCAGCAGTGGACAGGTAAACATTGAAGCTTTCTTT. Protein product: CASSSGQVNIEAFF.

The CDR3 DNA follows: TGTGCCAGCAGTGTAAATAAGGGGACCCCCTCCACTGAAGCTTTCTTT. As protein: CASSVNKGTPSTEAFF. The V gene is TRBV2, the J gene TRBJ1-1; the D gene is possibly TRBD1 (5 bases). Looked up from germline, CDR1 is SNHLY and CDR2 is FYNNEI. The CDR3 has 16 amino acids. Trimming pared 4 bases from V and 4 bases from J, leaving 19 bases between.

This clone was picked up one time. The chain recombines TRBV5-4 with TRBJ2-3; TRBD2 aligns across 15 bases. The V and J ends lost 0 bases and 5 bases, in that order; junction bases with no gene match: 7. The CDR3 is made up of 18 amino acids. CDR1 SGHNT and CDR2 YYREEE come from the germline V gene (reference sequence). CDR3 amino acids: CASSLAWTSGGAGDTQYF. The CDR3 bases are TGTGCCAGCAGCTTGGCCTGGACTAGCGGGGGGGCAGGAGATACGCAGTATTTT.